The following is a T cell receptor beta chain sequence with its context. The data derive from a study of T cells expressing NK-cell markers. The germline gives CDR1 LGHNA, CDR2 YNFKEQ. The CDR3 covers 15 residues. TCRdb derives one entry per CDR3 protein from the 5' RACE reads, leaving out DNA. The table lists more than 250,000 distinct CDR3 sequences. The J gene is TRBJ2-7, the V gene TRBV4-2; TCRdb gives TRBD1 as the D gene, but with no DNA this cannot be confirmed. The sequence came from a man aged 18-30 years in good health. Sequencing used blood T cells: a sorted CD56 or NKG2C T cell subset, CD4+ or CD8+ T cells, or bulk PBMC T cells (not recorded which). The CDR3 protein is CASSQGLAGGYEQYF.